The clone carrying this TCR beta chain was picked up many times. This specimen comes from a study of human T cells and chemical hapten exposure. TCRdb reanalysed the RACE reads using MiXCR and keeps one entry per CDR3 protein. The sample carries 95,000 or so distinct CDR3 sequences, roughly an eighth recorded once. This CDR3 is 14 amino acids long. V was clipped by 6 bases and J by 5 bases, with 11 bases between them. CDR1 and CDR2 (germline): MNHEY, SMNVEV (reference sequence). Time point here: patch test 2, 6 weeks after DPC sensitization. The treatment was: therapeutic diphenylcyclopropenone sensitization with weekly scalp DPC.

The TCR was taken from a woman between 40 and 55 years old with alopecia areata. Some clones in this sample may be carry-over from other donors' samples. This chain joins TRBV27 and TRBJ1-6, with D possibly TRBD1 on 5 matching bases. Sequencing was performed on whole blood, taken in connection with sensitization to the hapten diphenylcyclopropenone (DPC). The CDR3 DNA reads TGTGCCAGCAGAAACGACAGAGATAATTCACCCCTCCACTTT. Its translation: CASRNDRDNSPLHF.